This entry lists 28 T cell receptor beta chains sequenced from one sample in a study of blood T cell repertoires in COVID-19. Assay used: immunoSEQ multiplex PCR; TCRdb lists only in-frame clones, some missing. Of around 400,000 clones listed, over 80% are singletons. The sequenced sample consisted of PBMCs or T cells enriched from blood (not recorded which). The receptors derive from a woman aged 45-59 years who had recovered from COVID-19.

This rearrangement joins TRBV7-9 to TRBJ2-6, with 10 bases that match TRBD1. The CDR3 has 19 residues. V lost 5 bases to trimming and J lost 0 bases; unmatched junction nucleotides: 10. Germline V gives CDR1 SEHNR, CDR2 FQNEAQ (reference sequence). The CDR3 DNA sequence: TGTGCCAGCAGCAAACGGGGACAGGGGTCTCCCTCTGGGGCCAACGTCCTGACTTTC. Protein product: CASSKRGQGSPSGANVLTF.

The CDR3, as DNA: TGTGCCAGCAGCTTGGAGCCAAGTAGGGGGAACACTGAAGCTTTCTTT. Translated: CASSLEPSRGNTEAFF. V and J are TRBV5-4 and TRBJ1-1; maybe TRBD1 (5 bases). This CDR3 contains 16 residues. Germline CDR1 is SGHNT and CDR2 is YYREEE (reference sequence). The ends were cut back, 0 bases at V and 1 base at J, with 13 bases in the middle.

This clone appeared a single time. CDR3 sequence (DNA): TGTGCCACCGCTGCCGGTTACGAGCAGTACTTC. Its translation: CATAAGYEQYF. This chain links TRBV15 with TRBJ2-7; D uncertain. This CDR3 spans 11 amino acids. V lost 8 bases to trimming and J lost 4 bases, with 9 bases between them. CDR1 is LNHNV, CDR2 YYDKDF, per germline (reference sequence).

This clone was seen a handful of times. The chain recombines TRBV19 with TRBJ2-1; 9 bases align to TRBD2. Germline V lookup: CDR1 LNHDA, CDR2 SQIVND (reference sequence). The CDR3 is 18 amino acids. Trimming cost V 4 bases and J 0 bases; bases outside gene matches: 10. The CDR3 region has the DNA TGTGCCAGTAGTACCTCCTTCCTAGCGGGGAGCTCCTACAATGAGCAGTTCTTC. It is translated as CASSTSFLAGSSYNEQFF.

In this sample, this clone turned up once. The rearrangement joins TRBV4-1 to TRBJ2-7, with 8 bases matching TRBD2. In germline, CDR1 is MGHRA, CDR2 YSYEKL. CDR3 length: 17 residues. The trim removed 1 base at V and 6 bases at J, leaving 14 bases unmatched. The CDR3 sequence: CASSQVRSGTSFLEQYF. CDR3 DNA sequence: TGCGCCAGCAGCCAAGTGAGATCCGGGACTAGTTTCCTCGAGCAGTACTTC.

This sequence joins TRBV19 and TRBJ1-1; a possible D gene is TRBD1 (5 bases). The CDR3 sequence is 14 residues long. V lost 3 bases, J lost 1 base, and 9 bases lay in between. CDR1 and CDR2 from the germline V gene are LNHDA and SQIVND (reference sequence). The CDR3 sequence is CASSIGQPNTEAFF. CDR3 DNA: TGTGCCAGTAGTATCGGACAACCGAACACTGAAGCTTTCTTT. Based on the CDR3 plus reference TRBV19 and TRBJ1-1, the full variable domain is DGGITQSPKYLFRKEGQNVTLSCEQNLNHDAMYWYRQDPGQGLRLIYYSQIVNDFQKGDIAEGYSVSREKKESFPLTVTSAQKNPTAFYLCASSIGQPNTEAFFGQGTRLTVV.

The rearrangement links TRBV7-3 to TRBJ1-1; D uncertain. Germline V gene lookup returns CDR1 SGHTA and CDR2 FQGTGA. This CDR3 has 15 residues. V was trimmed by 6 bases and J by 1 base, leaving 15 bases between them. The CDR3 DNA is TGTGCCAGCAGGGTCTCCGGCGGAAGGAACACTGAAGCTTTCTTT. This translates into CASRVSGGRNTEAFF. Filled out from reference TRBV7-3 and TRBJ1-1, the complete variable domain reads GAGVSQTPSNKVTEKGKYVELRCDPISGHTALYWYRQSLGQGPEFLIYFQGTGAADDSGLPNDRFFAVRPEGSVSTLKIQRTERGDSAVYLCASRVSGGRNTEAFFGQGTRLTVV.

V and J are TRBV10-3 and TRBJ2-7, with D possibly being TRBD2 (5 bases). The V gene's germline CDR1 is ENHRY and CDR2 SYGVKD. CDR3 length: 15 residues. Trimming stripped 7 bases from V and 5 bases from J, with 21 bases between. CDR3 sequence (DNA): TGTGCCATCACCCCGGCGGGCCCTAGAGCCCACGAGCAGTACTTC. As protein: CAITPAGPRAHEQYF.

The chain joins TRBV29-1 to TRBJ2-7; possibly TRBD1 for D (6 bases). The CDR3 sequence is 13 residues long. The V end was cut by 5 bases, the J end by 3 bases, with 14 bases between. Germline V lookup: CDR1 SQVTM, CDR2 ANQGSEA. The DNA for the CDR3 is TGCAGCGTTTGTCGAGGACAGTGCTACGAGCAGTACTTC. It is translated as CSVCRGQCYEQYF.

This clone has more than one count but fewer than ten. This chain connects TRBV21-1 to TRBJ1-1; TRBD1, as called in the table, went unchecked against the DNA. TRBV21-1 is an annotated pseudogene. This CDR3 has 16 residues. The CDR3 reads CASSILGTGDNTEAFF. In DNA form, the CDR3 reads TGTGCCAGCAGCATCCTCGGGACAGGAGATAACACTGAAGCTTTCTTT.

The chain uses TRBV7-9 and TRBJ2-1; 9 bases are a match to TRBD1. Germline CDR1 is SEHNR and CDR2 is FQNEAQ (reference sequence). V shed 3 bases, J shed 5 bases, and the junction held 2 bases outside the gene matches. The CDR3 runs 14 residues. Here the CDR3 reads CASSFGTGNNEQFF. DNA for the CDR3: TGTGCCAGCAGCTTTGGGACAGGGAACAATGAGCAGTTCTTC.

The chain combines TRBV7-2 with TRBJ2-5; TRBD1 matches 10 bases. The CDR3 extends over 17 amino acids. CDR1 and CDR2 from the germline V gene are SGHTA and FQGNSA. V lost 5 bases, J lost 5 bases, and 14 bases stayed unmatched. The CDR3 DNA sequence: TGTGCCAGCAGCCCGCGACAGGGGGCGAGAGGGTTGGAGACCCAGTACTTC. It codes for CASSPRQGARGLETQYF. The full variable domain, in which reference TRBV7-2 and TRBJ2-5 provide the parts outside the CDR3, is GAGVSQSPSNKVTEKGKDVELRCDPISGHTALYWYRQSLGQGLEFLIYFQGNSAPDKSGLPSDRFSAERTGGSVSTLTIQRTQQEDSAVYLCASSPRQGARGLETQYFGPGTRLLVL.

This clone was detected only once. The chain recombines TRBV10-3 with TRBJ2-2; a weak D match, TRBD2 (6 bases). From germline, CDR1 is ENHRY and CDR2 SYGVKD. The CDR3 is made up of 17 amino acids. Trimming took 5 bases from V and 7 from J, leaving 23 bases between them. CDR3 sequence reads: CAISPRPPTGAGGELFF. As DNA, the CDR3 is TGTGCCATCAGTCCACGGCCCCCAACGGGAGCTGGCGGGGAGCTGTTTTTT.

The chain has TRBV24-1 and TRBJ2-3; 8 positions agree with TRBD1. V was clipped by 9 bases and J by 4 bases; unmatched bases: 14. Germline CDR1 reads KGHDR; CDR2 reads SFDVKD. This CDR3 region has 16 residues. DNA of the CDR3: TGTGCCACCTCAAGCGGAGGACAGGGTGGTCCAGATACGCAGTATTTT. This gives the protein CATSSGGQGGPDTQYF.

The J gene is TRBJ1-1, the V gene TRBV7-2, with D possibly matching TRBD1 (6 bases). The V end lost 0 bases, the J end lost 3 bases, and 17 bases lay between the germline ends. This CDR3 is built from 17 residues. CDR1 SGHTA and CDR2 FQGNSA come from the germline V gene. The CDR3 spells CASSLALWGWGHTEAFF. The CDR3 coding sequence is TGTGCCAGCAGCTTAGCGCTATGGGGTTGGGGGCACACTGAAGCTTTCTTT.

The chain carries TRBV30 and TRBJ2-7; TRBD2 might be the D (6 bases). The length of the CDR3 is 15 residues. Per the germline V gene, CDR1 is GTSNPN and CDR2 is SVGIG (reference sequence). Between the trimmed V and J ends, which lost 4 bases and 0 bases, there was a span of 16 bases. Here the CDR3 DNA reads TGTGCCTGGAACCGGGACTCAAGGAGCTCCTACGAGCAGTACTTC. It codes for CAWNRDSRSSYEQYF.

This clone was counted a few times. Additional DNA sequences in this sample encode the identical CDR3. This chain joins TRBV18 and TRBJ1-2; D is possibly TRBD1 (5 bases). CDR3 length equals 13 residues. Per germline, CDR1 KGHSH and CDR2 LQKENI. The ends were cut back, 3 bases at V and 3 bases at J, with 8 bases in the middle. The CDR3 sequence: CASSPDSDYGYTF. The CDR3 coding sequence is TGTGCCAGCTCACCCGACAGCGACTATGGCTACACCTTC.

There are a few counts of this clone. The chain is built from TRBV12-3 or TRBV12-4 and TRBJ1-5; TRBD1 might be the D (6 bases). V lost 8 bases and J 9 bases, leaving 14 bases between the germline ends. There are 12 residues in the CDR3. CDR3 sequence: CASARTVWPQHF. In nucleotides, the CDR3 is TGTGCCAGCGCCCGGACAGTTTGGCCCCAGCATTTT.

The chain links TRBV2 to TRBJ1-1, with 7 bases lining up with TRBD1. Germline V gene data show CDR1 as SNHLY and CDR2 as FYNNEI. The CDR3 is made up of 14 amino acids. With V trimmed by 4 bases and J by 3 bases, 5 bases remained unmatched. DNA of the CDR3: TGTGCCAGCAGTGTCGGACAGGAGTACACTGAAGCTTTCTTT. Translated, it gives CASSVGQEYTEAFF.

The gene calls are TRBV2 and TRBJ2-5, with D perhaps TRBD2 (7 bases). Germline CDR1 SNHLY, CDR2 FYNNEI. V was shortened by 5 bases and J by 5 bases, with 12 bases between the two germline ends. The CDR3 totals 13 residues. The CDR3 protein is CASSRGGGETQYF. In nucleotides, the CDR3 is TGTGCCAGCAGTAGGGGGGGCGGCGAGACCCAGTACTTC.

The chain has TRBV15 and TRBJ2-7, with TRBD2 identical over 7 bases. Germline V gene data show CDR1 as LNHNV and CDR2 as YYDKDF (reference sequence). CDR3 length: 18 amino acids. V lost 0 bases to trimming and J lost 0 bases; unmatched junction nucleotides: 11. The CDR3 is CATSRDLAGVTSSYEQYF. The CDR3 DNA is TGTGCCACCAGCAGAGATTTGGCGGGAGTAACTAGCTCCTACGAGCAGTACTTC.

The V and J genes are TRBV4-3 and TRBJ1-4; 7 positions match TRBD1. CDR1 and CDR2 (germline): LGHNA, YSLEER. There are 16 residues in the CDR3. The V segment lost 1 base and the J segment 2 bases; nucleotides outside the gene matches: 4. The chain's CDR3 is CASSQVARGTNEKLFF. In nucleotides, the CDR3 is TGCGCCAGCAGCCAAGTAGCCAGGGGGACTAATGAAAAACTGTTTTTT.

The V and J genes are TRBV3-1 (or the pseudogene TRBV3-2) and TRBJ1-6; D remains ambiguous. Germline-derived CDR1 and CDR2 are LGHDT and YNNKEL (reference sequence). Trimming cost V 1 base and J 0 bases, with 13 bases left between them. The CDR3 has 18 residues. CDR3 in DNA: TGTGCCAGCAGCCAAGTCGGTGCCTGGAGCTCCTATAATTCACCCCTCCACTTT. Translation gives CASSQVGAWSSYNSPLHF.

This clone showed up just a few times. The chain joins TRBV11-2 to TRBJ2-1; 7 nucleotides align to TRBD2. The V and J ends lost 4 bases and 11 bases, in that order; junction bases with no gene match: 8. This CDR3 comprises 13 residues. Germline CDR1 SGHAT, CDR2 FQNNGV. The CDR3 DNA reads as TGTGCCAGCAGCTCCAATAGCGGGTTAAAGCAGTTCTTC. This encodes CASSSNSGLKQFF.

This chain connects TRBV7-9 to TRBJ1-1; 8 bases align to TRBD1. The CDR3 totals 16 residues. Trimming took 2 bases from V and 11 from J; bases not matched to a gene: 16. Germline CDR1 SEHNR, CDR2 FQNEAQ (reference sequence). CDR3 bases: TGTGCCAGCAGCTTATCCGGCGCAGGGGGCCACCCCAGGGCTTTCTTT. This encodes CASSLSGAGGHPRAFF.

V and J are TRBV5-1 and TRBJ2-5; D possibly corresponds to TRBD1 (7 bases). The CDR3 has 16 amino acids. Trimming stripped 3 bases from V and 2 bases from J, with 17 bases between. Germline V gene lookup returns CDR1 SGHRS and CDR2 YFSETQ. In DNA, the CDR3 is TGCGCCAGCAGCTCGACAGGGACTCTCCAACAAGAGACCCAGTACTTC. It translates to CASSSTGTLQQETQYF.

This clone has more than one count but fewer than ten. The chain couples TRBV19 to TRBJ1-5; D perhaps matches TRBD1 (6 bases). Trimming removed 2 bases at V and 6 bases at J, with 8 bases between. The germline V gene has CDR1 LNHDA and CDR2 SQIVND (reference sequence). The CDR3 consists of 13 residues. This CDR3 is CASSINRVQPQHF. CDR3 sequence (DNA): TGTGCCAGTAGTATAAACAGGGTTCAGCCCCAGCATTTT. Full variable domain (remainder filled in from reference TRBV19 and TRBJ1-5): DGGITQSPKYLFRKEGQNVTLSCEQNLNHDAMYWYRQDPGQGLRLIYYSQIVNDFQKGDIAEGYSVSREKKESFPLTVTSAQKNPTAFYLCASSINRVQPQHFGDGTRLSIL.

The genes are TRBV28 and TRBJ1-5; TRBD1 aligns across 11 bases. V lost 7 bases and J lost 7; bases outside the gene matches: 15. The CDR3 totals 17 residues. Germline CDR1 reads MDHEN; CDR2 reads SYDVKM. CDR3 residues: CASTLEDRGPGTQPQHF. CDR3 nucleotide sequence: TGTGCCAGCACCCTGGAGGACAGGGGGCCTGGCACACAGCCCCAGCATTTT.